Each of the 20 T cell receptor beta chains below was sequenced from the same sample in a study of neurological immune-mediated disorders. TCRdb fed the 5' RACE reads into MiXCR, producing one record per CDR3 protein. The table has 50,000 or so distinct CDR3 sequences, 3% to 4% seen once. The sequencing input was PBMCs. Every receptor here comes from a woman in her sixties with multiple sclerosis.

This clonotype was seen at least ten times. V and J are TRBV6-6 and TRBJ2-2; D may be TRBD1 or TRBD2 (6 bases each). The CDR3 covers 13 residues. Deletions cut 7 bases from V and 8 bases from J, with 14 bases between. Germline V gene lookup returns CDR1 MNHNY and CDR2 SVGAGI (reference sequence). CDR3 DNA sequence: TGTGCCAGCACTCACAGGGCGGGGGGGGAGCTGTTTTTT. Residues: CASTHRAGGELFF.

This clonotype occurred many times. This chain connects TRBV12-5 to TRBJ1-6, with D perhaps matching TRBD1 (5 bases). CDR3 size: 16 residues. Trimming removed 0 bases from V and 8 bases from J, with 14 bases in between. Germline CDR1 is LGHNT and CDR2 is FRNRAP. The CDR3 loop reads CASGLVEVGEDSPLHF. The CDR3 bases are TGTGCTAGTGGTTTGGTCGAGGTGGGGGAGGATTCACCCCTCCACTTT.

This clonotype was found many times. The CDR3 coding sequence is TGTGCCAGCAGCTCCGGTCTTTCGGCCACTGAAGCTTTCTTT. This translates into CASSSGLSATEAFF. V is TRBV3-1 and J is TRBJ1-1; D is undetermined. Trimming cost V 5 bases and J 4 bases, with 14 bases left between them. The germline gives CDR1 LGHDT, CDR2 YNNKEL (reference sequence). The CDR3 runs to 14 residues. The variable domain in full, with the rest retrieved from reference TRBV3-1 and TRBJ1-1, is DTAVSQTPKYLVTQMGNDKSIKCEQNLGHDTMYWYKQDSKKFLKIMFSYNNKELIINETVPNRFSPKSPDKAHLNLHINSLELGDSAVYFCASSSGLSATEAFFGQGTRLTVV.

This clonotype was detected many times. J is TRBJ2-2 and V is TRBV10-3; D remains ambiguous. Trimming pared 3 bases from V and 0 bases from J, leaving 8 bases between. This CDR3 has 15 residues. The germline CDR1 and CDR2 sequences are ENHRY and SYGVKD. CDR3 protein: CAISERIANTGELFF. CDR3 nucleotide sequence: TGTGCCATCAGTGAAAGGATCGCGAACACCGGGGAGCTGTTTTTT.

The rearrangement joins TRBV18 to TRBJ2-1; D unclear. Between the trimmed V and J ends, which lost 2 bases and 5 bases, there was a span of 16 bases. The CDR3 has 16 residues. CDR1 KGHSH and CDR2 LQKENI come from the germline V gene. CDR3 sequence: CASSPFFREPNNEQFF. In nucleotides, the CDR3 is TGTGCCAGCTCACCATTCTTTAGGGAACCGAACAATGAGCAGTTCTTC.

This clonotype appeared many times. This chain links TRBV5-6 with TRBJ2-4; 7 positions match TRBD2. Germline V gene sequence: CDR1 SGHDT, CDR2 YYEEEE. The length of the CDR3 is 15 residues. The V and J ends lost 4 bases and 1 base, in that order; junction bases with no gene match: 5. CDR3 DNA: TGTGCCAGCAGCCCCCGACTAGCCGCCAAAAACATTCAGTACTTC. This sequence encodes CASSPRLAAKNIQYF. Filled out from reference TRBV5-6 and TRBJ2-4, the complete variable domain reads DAGVTQSPTHLIKTRGQQVTLRCSPKSGHDTVSWYQQALGQGPQFIFQYYEEEERQRGNFPDRFSGHQFPNYSSELNVNALLLGDSALYLCASSPRLAAKNIQYFGAGTRLSVL.

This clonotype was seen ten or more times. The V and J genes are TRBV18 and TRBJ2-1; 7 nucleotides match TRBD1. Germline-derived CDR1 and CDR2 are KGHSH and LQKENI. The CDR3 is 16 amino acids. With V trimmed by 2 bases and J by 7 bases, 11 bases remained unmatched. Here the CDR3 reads CASSPTTGVGLNEQFF. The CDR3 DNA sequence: TGTGCCAGCTCACCAACTACAGGGGTTGGACTTAATGAGCAGTTCTTC.

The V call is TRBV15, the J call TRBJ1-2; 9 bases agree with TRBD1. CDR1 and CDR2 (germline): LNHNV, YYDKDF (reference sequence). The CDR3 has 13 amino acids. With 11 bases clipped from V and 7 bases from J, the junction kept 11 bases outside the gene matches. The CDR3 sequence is CAVQTGTGTGYTF. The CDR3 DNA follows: TGTGCCGTGCAAACCGGGACAGGGACTGGCTACACCTTC.

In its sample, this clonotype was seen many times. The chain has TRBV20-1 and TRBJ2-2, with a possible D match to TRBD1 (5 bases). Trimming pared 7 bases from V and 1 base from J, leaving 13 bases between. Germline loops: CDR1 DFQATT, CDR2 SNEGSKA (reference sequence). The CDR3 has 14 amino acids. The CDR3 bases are TGCAGTGTCAGGTCAGGACAGAACACCGGGGAGCTGTTTTTT. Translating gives CSVRSGQNTGELFF.

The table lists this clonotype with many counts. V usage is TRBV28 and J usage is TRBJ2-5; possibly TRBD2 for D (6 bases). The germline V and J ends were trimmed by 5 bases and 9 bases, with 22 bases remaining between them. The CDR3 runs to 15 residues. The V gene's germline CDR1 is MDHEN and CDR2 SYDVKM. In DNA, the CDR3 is TGTGCCAGCAGTCTCTCCGGGGGAGCGAGTCGGGCCCAGTACTTC. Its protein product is CASSLSGGASRAQYF.

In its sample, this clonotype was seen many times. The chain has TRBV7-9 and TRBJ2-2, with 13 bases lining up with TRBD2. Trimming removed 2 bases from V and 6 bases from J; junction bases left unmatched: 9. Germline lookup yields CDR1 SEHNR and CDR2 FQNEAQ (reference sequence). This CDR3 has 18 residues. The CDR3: CASSLKPWTSGGSGELFF. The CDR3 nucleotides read TGTGCCAGCAGCTTAAAACCATGGACTAGCGGGGGATCCGGGGAGCTGTTTTTT.

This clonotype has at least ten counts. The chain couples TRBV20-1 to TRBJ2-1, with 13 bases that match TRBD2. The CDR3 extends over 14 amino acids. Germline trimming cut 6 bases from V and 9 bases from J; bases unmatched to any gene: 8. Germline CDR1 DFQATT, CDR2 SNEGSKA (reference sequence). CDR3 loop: CSAQTSGRALEQFF. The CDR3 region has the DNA TGCAGTGCCCAAACTAGCGGGAGGGCCCTTGAGCAGTTCTTC.

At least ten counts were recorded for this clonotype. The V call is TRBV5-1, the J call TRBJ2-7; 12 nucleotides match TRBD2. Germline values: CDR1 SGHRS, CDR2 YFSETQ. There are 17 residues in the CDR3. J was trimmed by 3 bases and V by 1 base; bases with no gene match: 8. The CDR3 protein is CASSLTTSGRSRYEQYF. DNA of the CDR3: TGCGCCAGCAGCTTGACGACTAGCGGGAGATCCCGCTACGAGCAGTACTTC.

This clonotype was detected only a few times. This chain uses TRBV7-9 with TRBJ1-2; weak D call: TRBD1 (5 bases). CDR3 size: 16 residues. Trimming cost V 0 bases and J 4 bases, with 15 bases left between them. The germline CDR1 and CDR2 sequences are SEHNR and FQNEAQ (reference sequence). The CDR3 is CASSLAPAGSSYGYTF. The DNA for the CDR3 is TGTGCCAGCAGCTTAGCGCCGGCAGGGAGCTCCTATGGCTACACCTTC.

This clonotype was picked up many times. Written as DNA, the CDR3 is TGCAGCGTTGGGACAGGAACTAACTATGGCTACACCTTC. Protein sequence: CSVGTGTNYGYTF. The chain couples TRBV29-1 to TRBJ1-2, with 7 bases matching TRBD1. The CDR3 covers 13 residues. With 4 bases clipped from V and 0 bases from J, the junction kept 2 bases outside the gene matches. Looked up from germline, CDR1 is SQVTM and CDR2 is ANQGSEA.

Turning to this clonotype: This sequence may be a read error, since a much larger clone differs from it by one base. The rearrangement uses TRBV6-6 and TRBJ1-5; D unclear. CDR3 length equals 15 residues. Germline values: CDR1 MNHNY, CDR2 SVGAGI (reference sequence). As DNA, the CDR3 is TGTGCCAGCAGTTACTCGAGAGTGGAAGGGCAGCCCCAGAATTTT. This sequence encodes CASSYSRVEGQPQNF.

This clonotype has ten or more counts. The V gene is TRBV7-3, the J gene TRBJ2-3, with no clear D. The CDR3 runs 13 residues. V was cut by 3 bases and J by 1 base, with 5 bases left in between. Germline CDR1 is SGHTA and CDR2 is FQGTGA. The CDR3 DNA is TGTGCCAGCAGCTTCCCGGGCACAGATACGCAGTATTTT. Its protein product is CASSFPGTDTQYF.

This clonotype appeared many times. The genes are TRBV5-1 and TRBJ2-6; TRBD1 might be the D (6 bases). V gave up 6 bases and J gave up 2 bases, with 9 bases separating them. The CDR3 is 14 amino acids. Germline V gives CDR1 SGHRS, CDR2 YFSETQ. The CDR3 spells CASTTGTGANVLTF. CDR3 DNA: TGCGCCAGCACAACAGGGACTGGGGCCAACGTCCTGACTTTC.

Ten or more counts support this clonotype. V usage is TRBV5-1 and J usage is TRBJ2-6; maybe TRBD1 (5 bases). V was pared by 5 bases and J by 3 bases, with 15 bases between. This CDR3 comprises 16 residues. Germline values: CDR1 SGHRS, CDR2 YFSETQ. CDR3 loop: CASRLTAGLGANVLTF. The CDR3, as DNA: TGCGCCAGCAGGCTAACCGCAGGGCTTGGGGCCAACGTCCTGACTTTC.

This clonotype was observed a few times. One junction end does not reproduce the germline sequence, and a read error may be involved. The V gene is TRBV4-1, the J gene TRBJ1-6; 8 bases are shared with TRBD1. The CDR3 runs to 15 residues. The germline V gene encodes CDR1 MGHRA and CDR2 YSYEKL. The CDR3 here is CASRKTGVNNSTLNF. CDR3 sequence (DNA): TGCGCCAGCAGGAAGACAGGGGTAAATAATTCAACCCTCAACTTT.